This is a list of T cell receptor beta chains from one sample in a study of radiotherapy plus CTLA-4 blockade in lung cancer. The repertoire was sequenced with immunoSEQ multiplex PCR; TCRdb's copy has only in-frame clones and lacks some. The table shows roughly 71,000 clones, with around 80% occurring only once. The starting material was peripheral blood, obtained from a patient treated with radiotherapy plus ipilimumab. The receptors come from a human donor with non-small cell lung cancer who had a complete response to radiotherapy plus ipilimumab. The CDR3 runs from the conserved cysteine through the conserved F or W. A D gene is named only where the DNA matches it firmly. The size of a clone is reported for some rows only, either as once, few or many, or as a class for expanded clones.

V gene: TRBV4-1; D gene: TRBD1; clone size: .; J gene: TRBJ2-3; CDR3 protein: CASSQAQGSDTQYF; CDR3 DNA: TGCGCCAGCAGCCAGGCACAGGGGTCGGATACGCAGTATTTT
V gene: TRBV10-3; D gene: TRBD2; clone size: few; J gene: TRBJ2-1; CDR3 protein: CATKGTSGRGAYNEQFF; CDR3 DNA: TGTGCCACCAAGGGGACTAGCGGGAGGGGGGCCTACAATGAGCAGTTCTTC
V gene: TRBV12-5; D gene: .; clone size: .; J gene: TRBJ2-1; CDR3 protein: CASGFSTYNEQFF; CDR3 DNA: TGTGCTAGTGGTTTCTCGACTTACAATGAGCAGTTCTTC
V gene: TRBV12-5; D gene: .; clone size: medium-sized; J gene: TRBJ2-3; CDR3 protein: CASGGTTDTQYF; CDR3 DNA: TGTGCTAGTGGTGGGACCACAGATACGCAGTATTTT
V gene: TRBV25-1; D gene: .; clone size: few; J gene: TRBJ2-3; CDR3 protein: CASGDYLYTQYF; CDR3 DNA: TGTGCCAGCGGAGACTACCTTTATACGCAGTATTTT
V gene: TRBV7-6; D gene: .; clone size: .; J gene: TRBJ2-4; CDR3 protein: CASSLGAESNIQYF; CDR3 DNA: TGTGCCAGCAGCTTAGGGGCAGAATCTAACATTCAGTACTTC
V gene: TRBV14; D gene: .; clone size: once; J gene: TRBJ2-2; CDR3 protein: CASSQEEIRELFF; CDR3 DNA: TGTGCCAGCAGCCAAGAAGAGATCAGGGAGCTGTTTTTT
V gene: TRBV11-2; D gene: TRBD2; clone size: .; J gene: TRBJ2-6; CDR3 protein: CASSSGLRGEAGANVLTF; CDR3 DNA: TGTGCCAGCAGCTCCGGTTTACGGGGGGAAGCTGGGGCCAACGTCCTGACTTTC
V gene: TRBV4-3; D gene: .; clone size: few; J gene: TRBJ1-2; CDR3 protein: CASSQASQGNYGYTF; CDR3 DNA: TGCGCCAGCAGCCAGGCCTCACAGGGCAACTATGGCTACACCTTC
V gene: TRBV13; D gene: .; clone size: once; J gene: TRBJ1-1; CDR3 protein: CASSLNREAFF; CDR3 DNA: TGTGCCAGCAGCTTAAACCGAGAAGCTTTCTTT
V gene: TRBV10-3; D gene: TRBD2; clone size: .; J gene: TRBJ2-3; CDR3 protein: CAISFTKVAGGLSTDTQYF; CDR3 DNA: TGTGCCATCAGTTTCACCAAGGTAGCGGGAGGATTAAGCACAGATACGCAGTATTTT
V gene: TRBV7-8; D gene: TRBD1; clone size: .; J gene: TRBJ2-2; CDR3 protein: CASSRQGAGGELFF; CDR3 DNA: TGTGCCAGCAGCCGACAGGGGGCGGGCGGGGAGCTGTTTTTT
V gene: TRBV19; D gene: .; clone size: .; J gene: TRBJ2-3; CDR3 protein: CASSRQLQSTDTQYF; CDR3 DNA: TGTGCCAGTAGTCGACAGTTGCAAAGCACAGATACGCAGTATTTT
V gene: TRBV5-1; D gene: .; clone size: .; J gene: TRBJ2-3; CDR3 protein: CASSSSGTDTQYF; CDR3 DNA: TGCGCCAGCAGCAGCAGCGGGACAGATACGCAGTATTTT
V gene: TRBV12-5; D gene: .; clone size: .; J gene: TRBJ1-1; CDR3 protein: CASGRGVEAFF; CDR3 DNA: TGTGCTAGTGGACGGGGGGTTGAAGCTTTCTTT
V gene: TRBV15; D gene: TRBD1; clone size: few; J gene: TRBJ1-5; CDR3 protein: CATSSLIAGGGQPQHF; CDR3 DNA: TGTGCCACCAGCAGCCTGATCGCAGGGGGCGGCCAGCCCCAGCATTTT
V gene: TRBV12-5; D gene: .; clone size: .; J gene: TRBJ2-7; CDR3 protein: CASGLTYYEQYF; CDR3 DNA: TGTGCTAGTGGTCTGACTTACTACGAGCAGTACTTC